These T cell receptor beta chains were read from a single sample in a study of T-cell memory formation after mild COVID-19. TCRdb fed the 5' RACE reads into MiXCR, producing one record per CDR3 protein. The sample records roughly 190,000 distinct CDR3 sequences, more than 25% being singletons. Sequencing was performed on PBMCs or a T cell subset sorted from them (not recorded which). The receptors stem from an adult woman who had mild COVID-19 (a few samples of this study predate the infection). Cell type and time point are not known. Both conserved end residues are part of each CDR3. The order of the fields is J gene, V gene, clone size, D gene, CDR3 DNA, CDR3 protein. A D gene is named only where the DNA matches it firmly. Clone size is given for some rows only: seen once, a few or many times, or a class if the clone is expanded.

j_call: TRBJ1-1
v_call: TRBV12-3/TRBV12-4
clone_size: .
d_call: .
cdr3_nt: TGTGCCAGCAGTTTAAGAAGCGGAGGGAACACTGAAGCTTTCTTT
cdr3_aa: CASSLRSGGNTEAFF

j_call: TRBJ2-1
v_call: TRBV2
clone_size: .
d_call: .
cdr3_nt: TGTGCCAGCATTATTTCGGCGGGTGCAAACAATGAGCAGTTCTTC
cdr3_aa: CASIISAGANNEQFF

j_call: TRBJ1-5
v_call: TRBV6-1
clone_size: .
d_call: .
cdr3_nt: TGTGCCAGCAGTGAAGCGTTAGGGGACCAGCCCCAGCATTTT
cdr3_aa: CASSEALGDQPQHF

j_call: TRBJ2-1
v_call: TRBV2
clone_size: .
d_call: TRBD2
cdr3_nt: TGTGCCAGCAACGAGGGACTAGCGGGTCTAAACAATGAGCAGTTCTTC
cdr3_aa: CASNEGLAGLNNEQFF

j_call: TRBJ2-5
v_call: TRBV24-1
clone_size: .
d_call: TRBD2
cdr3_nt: TGTGCCACCAGTGATCACGTAGCGGGGGGGTCAGAGACCCAGTACTTC
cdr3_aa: CATSDHVAGGSETQYF

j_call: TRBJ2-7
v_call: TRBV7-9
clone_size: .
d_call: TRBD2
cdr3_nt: TGTGCCAGCAGCTCCCAAGGGAGTAGGGAGGGCCCCGAGCAGTACTTC
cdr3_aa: CASSSQGSREGPEQYF

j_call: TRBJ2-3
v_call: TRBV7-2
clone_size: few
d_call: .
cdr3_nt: TGTGCCAGCAGCCGTCGACAGGGAGGCTCTGATACGCAGTATTTT
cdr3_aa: CASSRRQGGSDTQYF

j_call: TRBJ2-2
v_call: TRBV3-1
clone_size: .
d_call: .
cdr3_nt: TGTGCCAGCAGCCACTTAAGAGTGAACACCGGGGAGCTGTTTTTT
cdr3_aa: CASSHLRVNTGELFF

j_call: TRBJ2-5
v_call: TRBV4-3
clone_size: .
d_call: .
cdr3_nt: TGCGCCAGCAGCCTTCGTGGCCCGCGGGAGACCCAGTACTTC
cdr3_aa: CASSLRGPRETQYF

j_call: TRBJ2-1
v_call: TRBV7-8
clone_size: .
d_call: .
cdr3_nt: TGTGCCAGCAGCTTAGGCCGGGTAGCGCCTTACAATGAGCAGTTCTTC
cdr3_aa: CASSLGRVAPYNEQFF

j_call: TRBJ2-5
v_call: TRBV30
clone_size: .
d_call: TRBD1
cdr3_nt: TGTGCCTGGAGCGTGGGACAGCTCGACCAAGAGACCCAGTACTTC
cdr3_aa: CAWSVGQLDQETQYF

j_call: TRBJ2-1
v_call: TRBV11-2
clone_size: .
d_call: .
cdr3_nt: TGTGCCAGCAGCTTGTCTCAGGGGCAGTTCTTC
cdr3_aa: CASSLSQGQFF

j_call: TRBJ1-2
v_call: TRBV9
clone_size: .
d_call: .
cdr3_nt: TGTGCCAGCAGCGGTGAGGGGACGGGCTATGGCTACACCTTC
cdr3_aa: CASSGEGTGYGYTF

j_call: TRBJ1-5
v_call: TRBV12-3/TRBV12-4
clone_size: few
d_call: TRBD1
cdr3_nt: TGTGCCAGCAGTCTGGGGACAGAGGGAACACAGCCCCAGCATTTT
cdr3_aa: CASSLGTEGTQPQHF

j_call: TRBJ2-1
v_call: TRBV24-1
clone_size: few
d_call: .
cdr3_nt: TGTGCCACCAGTACACGAAGGGGGAGCTACAATGAGCAGTTCTTC
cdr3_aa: CATSTRRGSYNEQFF

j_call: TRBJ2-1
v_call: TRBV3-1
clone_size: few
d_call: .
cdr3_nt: TGTGCCAGCAGCCGGACCTTCCCCAATGAGCAGTTCTTC
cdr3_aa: CASSRTFPNEQFF

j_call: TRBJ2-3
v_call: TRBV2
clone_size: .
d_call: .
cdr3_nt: TGTGCCAGCCACGCCAGACACACAGATACGCAGTATTTT
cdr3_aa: CASHARHTDTQYF

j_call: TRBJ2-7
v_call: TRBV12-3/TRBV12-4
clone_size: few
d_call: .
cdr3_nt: TGTGCCAGCAGTTTCAACTCCCTGAGCTCCTACGAGCAGTACTTC
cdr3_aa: CASSFNSLSSYEQYF

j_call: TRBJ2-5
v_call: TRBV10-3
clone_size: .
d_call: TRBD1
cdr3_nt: TGTGCCATCAGTGACCCGACTCCGAGACAGGGGGCGAGAGAGACCCAGTACTTC
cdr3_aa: CAISDPTPRQGARETQYF

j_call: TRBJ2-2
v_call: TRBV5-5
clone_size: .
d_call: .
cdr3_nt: TGTGCCAGCAGCTGGGACACGACCTACACCGGGGAGCTGTTTTTT
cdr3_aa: CASSWDTTYTGELFF

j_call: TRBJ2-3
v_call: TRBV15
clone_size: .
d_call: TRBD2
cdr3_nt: TGTGCCACCAGCAGAGGCGGGGGGTACACAGATACGCAGTATTTT
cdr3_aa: CATSRGGGYTDTQYF

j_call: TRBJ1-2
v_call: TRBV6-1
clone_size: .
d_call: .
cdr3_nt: TGTGCCACCCGGGACTGGGGCACCTTC
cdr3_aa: CATRDWGTF

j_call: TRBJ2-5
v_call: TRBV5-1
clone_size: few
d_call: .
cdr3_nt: TGCGCCAGCAGCCAAATCCCTCGTCGGCCAGGATACCAAGAGACCCAGTACTTC
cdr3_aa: CASSQIPRRPGYQETQYF

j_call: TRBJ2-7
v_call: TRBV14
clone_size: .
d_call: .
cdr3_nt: TGTGCCAGCAGCCAACCCCGTGACGAGCAGTACTTC
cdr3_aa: CASSQPRDEQYF

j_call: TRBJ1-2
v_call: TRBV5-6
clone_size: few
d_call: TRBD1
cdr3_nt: TGTGCCAGCAGCCTGGGACAGTCACAAAGCTATGGCTACACCTTC
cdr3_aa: CASSLGQSQSYGYTF

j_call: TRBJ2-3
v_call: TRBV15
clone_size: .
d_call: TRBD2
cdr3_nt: TGTGCCACCAGCAGAGCCCAGCGGGAGGGCCCAGATACGCAGTATTTT
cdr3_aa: CATSRAQREGPDTQYF

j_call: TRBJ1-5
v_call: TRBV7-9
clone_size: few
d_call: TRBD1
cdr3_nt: TGTGCCAGCGCTGGACAGGGGTATCAGCCCCAGCATTTT
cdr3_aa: CASAGQGYQPQHF

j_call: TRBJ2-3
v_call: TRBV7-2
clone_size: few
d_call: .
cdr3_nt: TGTGCCAGCAGTCCATGGGGCGCCCCCACAGATACGCAGTATTTT
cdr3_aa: CASSPWGAPTDTQYF

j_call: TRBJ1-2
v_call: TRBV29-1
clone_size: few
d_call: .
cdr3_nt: TGCAGCGTTGAAGATGGGACATCGCACTATGGCTACACCTTC
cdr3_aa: CSVEDGTSHYGYTF

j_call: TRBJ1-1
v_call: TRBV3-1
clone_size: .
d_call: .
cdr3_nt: TGTGCCAGCAGCCATCGGGTAGCCACTGAAGCTTTCTTT
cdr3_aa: CASSHRVATEAFF

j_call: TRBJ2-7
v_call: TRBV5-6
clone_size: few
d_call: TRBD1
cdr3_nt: TGTGCCAGCACCCAACGGGACAGCTCCTACGAGCAGTACTTC
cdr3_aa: CASTQRDSSYEQYF

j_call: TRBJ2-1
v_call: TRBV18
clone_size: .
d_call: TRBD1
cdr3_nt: TGTGCCAGCTCACTACGCTCCGGGACAGGGCGAGTGGGTGAGCAGTTCTTC
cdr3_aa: CASSLRSGTGRVGEQFF

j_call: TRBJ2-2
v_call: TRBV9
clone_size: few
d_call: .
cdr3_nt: TGTGCCAGCAGCGTAGTTCCGTTTGGGGACGGGGAGCTGTTTTTT
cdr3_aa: CASSVVPFGDGELFF

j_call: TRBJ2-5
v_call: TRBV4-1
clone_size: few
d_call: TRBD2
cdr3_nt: TGCGCCAGCAGCCAAGTTATCGCGGGGGGGATGCAAGAGACCCAGTACTTC
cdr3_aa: CASSQVIAGGMQETQYF

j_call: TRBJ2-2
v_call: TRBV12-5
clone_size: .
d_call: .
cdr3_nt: TGTGCTAGTGGGGGGGACATGAGACCCGGGGAGCTGTTTTTT
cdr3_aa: CASGGDMRPGELFF

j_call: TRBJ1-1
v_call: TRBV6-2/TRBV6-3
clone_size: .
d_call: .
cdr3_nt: TGTGCCAGCAGTTATCCGCCGCTCACTGAAGCTTTCTTT
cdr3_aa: CASSYPPLTEAFF

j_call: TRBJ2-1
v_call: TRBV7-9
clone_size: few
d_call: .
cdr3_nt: TGTGCCAGCAGCCTACCCGCGGGGGAGCAGTTCTTC
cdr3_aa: CASSLPAGEQFF

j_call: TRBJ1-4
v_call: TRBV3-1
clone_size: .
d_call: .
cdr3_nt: TGTGCCAGCAGCCAAGCCGGACATAATGAAAAACTGTTTTTT
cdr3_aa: CASSQAGHNEKLFF

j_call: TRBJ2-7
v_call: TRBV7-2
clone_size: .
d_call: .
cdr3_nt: TGTGCCAGCAGCTTAGAAGTCAGCTCCTACGAGCAGTACTTC
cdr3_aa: CASSLEVSSYEQYF

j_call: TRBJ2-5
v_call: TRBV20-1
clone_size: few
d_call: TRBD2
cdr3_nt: TGCAGTGCTAGAGGTACTAGCGGGAGTGACATCGAGACCCAGTACTTC
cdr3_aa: CSARGTSGSDIETQYF

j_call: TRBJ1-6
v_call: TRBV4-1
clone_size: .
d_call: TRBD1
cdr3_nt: TGCGCCAGCAGCCAAGATCTCGGGCAGGGGGCGTCATTTGATTCACCCCTCCACTTT
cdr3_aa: CASSQDLGQGASFDSPLHF

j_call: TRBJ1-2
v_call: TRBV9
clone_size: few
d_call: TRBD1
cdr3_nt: TGTGCCAGCAGCGTATGGGACAGCGGCAACTATGGCTACACCTTC
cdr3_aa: CASSVWDSGNYGYTF

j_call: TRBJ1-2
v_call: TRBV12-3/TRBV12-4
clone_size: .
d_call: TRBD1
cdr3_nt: TGTGCCAGCAGCCCCCAGGGGGGACAGGCCTACTATGGCTACACCTTC
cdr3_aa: CASSPQGGQAYYGYTF